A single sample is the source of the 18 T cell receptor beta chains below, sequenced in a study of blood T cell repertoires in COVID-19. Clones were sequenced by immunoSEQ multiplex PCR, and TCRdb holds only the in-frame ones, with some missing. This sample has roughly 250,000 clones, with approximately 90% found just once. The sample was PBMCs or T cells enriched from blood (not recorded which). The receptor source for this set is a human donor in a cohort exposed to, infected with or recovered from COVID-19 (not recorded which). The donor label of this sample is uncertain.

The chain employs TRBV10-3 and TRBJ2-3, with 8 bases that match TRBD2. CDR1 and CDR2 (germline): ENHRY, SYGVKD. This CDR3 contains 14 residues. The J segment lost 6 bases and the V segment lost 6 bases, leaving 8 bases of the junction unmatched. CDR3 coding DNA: TGTGCCATCAGCGGAGCGGGGGCGGGGGATACGCAGTATTTT. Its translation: CAISGAGAGDTQYF.

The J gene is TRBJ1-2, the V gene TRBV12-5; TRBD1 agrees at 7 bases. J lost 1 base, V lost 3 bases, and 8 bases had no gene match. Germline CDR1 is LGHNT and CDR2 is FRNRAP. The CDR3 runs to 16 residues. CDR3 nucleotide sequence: TGTGCTAGTGGTTTCTCCCGGGACAGCCATAACTATGGCTACACCTTC. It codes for CASGFSRDSHNYGYTF.

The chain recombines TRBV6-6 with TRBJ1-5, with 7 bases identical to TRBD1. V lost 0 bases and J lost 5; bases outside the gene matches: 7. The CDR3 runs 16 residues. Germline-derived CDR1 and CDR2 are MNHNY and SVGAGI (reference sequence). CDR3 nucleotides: TGTGCCAGCAGTTACTCGACAGGGAAGGGCCATCAGCCCCAGCATTTT. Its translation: CASSYSTGKGHQPQHF.

CDR3 DNA sequence: TGTGCCAGCAGCCAAGACTTGGATCTTGGCGACAGCATGAACACTGAAGCTTTCTTT. Residues: CASSQDLDLGDSMNTEAFF. The chain links TRBV14 to TRBJ1-1; tentative D call: TRBD1 (5 bases). The germline V gene has CDR1 SGHDN and CDR2 FVKESK. Trimming took 0 bases from V and 0 from J, leaving 20 bases between them. The CDR3 has 19 amino acids.

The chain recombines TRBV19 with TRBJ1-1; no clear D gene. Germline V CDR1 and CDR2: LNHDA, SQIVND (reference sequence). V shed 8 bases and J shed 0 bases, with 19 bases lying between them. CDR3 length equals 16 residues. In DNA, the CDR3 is TGTGCCAGTCGACCCCCGTTCCGGGATATGAACACTGAAGCTTTCTTT. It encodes CASRPPFRDMNTEAFF.

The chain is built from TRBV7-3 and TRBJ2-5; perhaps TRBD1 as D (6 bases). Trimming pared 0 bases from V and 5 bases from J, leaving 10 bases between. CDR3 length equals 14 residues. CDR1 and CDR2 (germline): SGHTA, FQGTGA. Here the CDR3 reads CASSLTGAQETQYF. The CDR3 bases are TGTGCCAGCAGCTTAACGGGGGCTCAGGAGACCCAGTACTTC.

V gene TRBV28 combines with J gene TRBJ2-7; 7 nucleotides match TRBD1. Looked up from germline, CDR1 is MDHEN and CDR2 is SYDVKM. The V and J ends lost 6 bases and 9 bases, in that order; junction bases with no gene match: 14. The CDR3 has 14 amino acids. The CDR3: CASSPPGQHRWQYF. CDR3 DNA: TGTGCCAGCAGCCCACCGGGACAGCACAGATGGCAGTACTTC.

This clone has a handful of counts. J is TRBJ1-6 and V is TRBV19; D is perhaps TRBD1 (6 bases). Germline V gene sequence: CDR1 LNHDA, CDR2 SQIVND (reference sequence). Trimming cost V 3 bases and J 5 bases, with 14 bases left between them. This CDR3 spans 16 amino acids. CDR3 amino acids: CASSMARGLDNSPLHF. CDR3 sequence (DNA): TGTGCCAGTAGTATGGCCAGGGGCCTGGATAATTCACCCCTCCACTTT.

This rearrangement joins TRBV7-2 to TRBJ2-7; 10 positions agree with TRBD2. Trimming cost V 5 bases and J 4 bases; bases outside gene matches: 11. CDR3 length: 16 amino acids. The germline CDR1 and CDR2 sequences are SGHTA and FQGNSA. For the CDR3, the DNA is TGTGCCAGCAGCCATACCACAAGCGGGGGGGGTTACGAGCAGTACTTC. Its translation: CASSHTTSGGGYEQYF.

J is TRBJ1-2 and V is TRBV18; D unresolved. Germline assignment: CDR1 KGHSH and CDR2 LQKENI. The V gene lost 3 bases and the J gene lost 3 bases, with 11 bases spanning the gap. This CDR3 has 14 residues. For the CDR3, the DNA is TGTGCCAGCTCACCTCTTAGTACGGACTATGGCTACACCTTC. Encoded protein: CASSPLSTDYGYTF. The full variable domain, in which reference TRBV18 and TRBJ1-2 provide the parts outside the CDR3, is NAGVMQNPRHLVRRRGQEARLRCSPMKGHSHVYWYRQLPEEGLKFMVYLQKENIIDESGMPKERFSAEFPKEGPSILRIQQVVRGDSAAYFCASSPLSTDYGYTFGSGTRLTVV.

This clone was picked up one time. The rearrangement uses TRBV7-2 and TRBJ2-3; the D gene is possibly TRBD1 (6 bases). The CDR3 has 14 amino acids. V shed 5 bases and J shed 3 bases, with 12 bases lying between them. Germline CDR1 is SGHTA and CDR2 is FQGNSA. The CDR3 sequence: CASSGRQGTDTQYF. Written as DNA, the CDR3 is TGTGCCAGCAGCGGACGCCAGGGGACAGATACGCAGTATTTT.

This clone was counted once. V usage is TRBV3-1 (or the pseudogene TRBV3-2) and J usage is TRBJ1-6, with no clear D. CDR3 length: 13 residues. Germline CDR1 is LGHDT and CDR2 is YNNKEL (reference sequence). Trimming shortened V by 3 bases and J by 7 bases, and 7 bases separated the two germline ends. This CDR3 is CASSQNRNSPLHF. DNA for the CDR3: TGTGCCAGCAGCCAGAACAGAAATTCACCCCTCCACTTT.

CDR3 sequence reads: CASSSGQGRGTEAFF. The CDR3 DNA reads TGTGCCAGCAGCTCTGGACAGGGAAGAGGTACTGAAGCTTTCTTT. This rearrangement joins TRBV5-8 to TRBJ1-1; 8 bases agree with TRBD1. Germline loops: CDR1 SGHTS, CDR2 YDEGEE. The CDR3 has 15 residues. With 3 bases clipped from V and 5 bases from J, the junction kept 9 bases outside the gene matches.

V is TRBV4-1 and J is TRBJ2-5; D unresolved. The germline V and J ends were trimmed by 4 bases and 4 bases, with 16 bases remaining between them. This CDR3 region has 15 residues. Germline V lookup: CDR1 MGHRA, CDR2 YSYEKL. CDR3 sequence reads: CASSLGSGGSETQYF. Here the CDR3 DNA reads TGCGCCAGCAGCCTTGGCTCGGGTGGATCAGAGACCCAGTACTTC.

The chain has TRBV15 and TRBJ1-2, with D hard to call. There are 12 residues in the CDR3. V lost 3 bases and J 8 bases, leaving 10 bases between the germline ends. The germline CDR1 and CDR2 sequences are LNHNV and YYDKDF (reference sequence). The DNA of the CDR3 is TGTGCCACCAGCAGCCCATTGGAGGGCTACACCTTC. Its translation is CATSSPLEGYTF.

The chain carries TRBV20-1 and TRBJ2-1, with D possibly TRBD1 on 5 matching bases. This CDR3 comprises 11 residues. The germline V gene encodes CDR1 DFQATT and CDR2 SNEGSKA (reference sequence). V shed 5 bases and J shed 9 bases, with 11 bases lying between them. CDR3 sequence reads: CSAFRVPEQFF. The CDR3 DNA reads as TGCAGTGCTTTCAGGGTTCCTGAGCAGTTCTTC.

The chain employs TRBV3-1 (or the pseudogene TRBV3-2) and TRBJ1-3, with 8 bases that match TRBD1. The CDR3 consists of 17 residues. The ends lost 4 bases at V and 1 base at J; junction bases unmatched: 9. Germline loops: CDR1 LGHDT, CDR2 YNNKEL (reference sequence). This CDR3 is CASSPQDRVISGNTIYF. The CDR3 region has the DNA TGTGCCAGCAGCCCTCAGGACAGGGTTATTTCTGGAAACACCATATATTTT.

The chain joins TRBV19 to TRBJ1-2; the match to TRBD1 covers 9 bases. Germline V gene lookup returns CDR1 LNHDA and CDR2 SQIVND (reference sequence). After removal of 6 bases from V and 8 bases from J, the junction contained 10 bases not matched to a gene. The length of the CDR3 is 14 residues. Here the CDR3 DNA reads TGTGCCAGTAGGAGGACAGGGGAAGTAGACGGCTACACCTTC. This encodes CASRRTGEVDGYTF.